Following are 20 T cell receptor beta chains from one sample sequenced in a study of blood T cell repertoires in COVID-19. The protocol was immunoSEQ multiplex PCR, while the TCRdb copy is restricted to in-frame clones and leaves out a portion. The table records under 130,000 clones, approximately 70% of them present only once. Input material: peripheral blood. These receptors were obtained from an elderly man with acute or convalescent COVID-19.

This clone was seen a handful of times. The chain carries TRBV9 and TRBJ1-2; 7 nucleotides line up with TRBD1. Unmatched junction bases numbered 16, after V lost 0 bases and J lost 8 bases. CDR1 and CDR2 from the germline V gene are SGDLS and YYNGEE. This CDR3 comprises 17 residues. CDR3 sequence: CASSVEQGPLGGGGYTF. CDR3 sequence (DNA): TGTGCCAGCAGCGTAGAACAGGGGCCCCTCGGGGGAGGAGGCTACACCTTC.

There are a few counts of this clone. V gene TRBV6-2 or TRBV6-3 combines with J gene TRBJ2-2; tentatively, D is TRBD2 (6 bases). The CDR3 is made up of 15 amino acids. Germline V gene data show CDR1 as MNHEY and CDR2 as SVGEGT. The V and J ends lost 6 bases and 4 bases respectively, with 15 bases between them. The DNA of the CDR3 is TGTGCCAGCAGCCCCACAGGAGGGGTCACCGGGGAGCTGTTTTTT. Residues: CASSPTGGVTGELFF.

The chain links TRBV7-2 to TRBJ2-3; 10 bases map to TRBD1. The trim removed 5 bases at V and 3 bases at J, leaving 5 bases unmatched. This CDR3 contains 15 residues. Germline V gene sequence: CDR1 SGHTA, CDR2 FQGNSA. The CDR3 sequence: CASSLGQGITDTQYF. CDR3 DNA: TGTGCCAGCAGCCTGGGACAGGGGATAACAGATACGCAGTATTTT.

This CDR3 is CASITSTDTQYF. The DNA for the CDR3 is TGTGCCAGCATTACTAGCACAGATACGCAGTATTTT. V usage is TRBV6-5 and J usage is TRBJ2-3, with unresolved D. Germline V lookup: CDR1 MNHEY, CDR2 SVGAGI. The CDR3 has 12 residues. V was clipped by 7 bases and J by 0 bases, with 5 bases between them.

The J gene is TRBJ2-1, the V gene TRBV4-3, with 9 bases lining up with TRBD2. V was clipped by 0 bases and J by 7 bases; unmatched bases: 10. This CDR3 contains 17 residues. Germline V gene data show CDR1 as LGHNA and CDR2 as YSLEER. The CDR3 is CASSQDLYSGSRNEQFF. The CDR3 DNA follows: TGCGCCAGCAGCCAAGATCTTTATAGCGGGAGTCGTAATGAGCAGTTCTTC.

DNA of the CDR3: TGTGCCAGCAGGCTAGCGTCGTCGACAACCTACGAGCAGTACTTC. Amino acids: CASRLASSTTYEQYF. V gene TRBV7-2 combines with J gene TRBJ2-7, with TRBD2 as a possible D gene (6 bases). V lost 6 bases and J 2 bases, leaving 17 bases between the germline ends. This CDR3 is built from 15 residues. Germline CDR1 SGHTA, CDR2 FQGNSA.

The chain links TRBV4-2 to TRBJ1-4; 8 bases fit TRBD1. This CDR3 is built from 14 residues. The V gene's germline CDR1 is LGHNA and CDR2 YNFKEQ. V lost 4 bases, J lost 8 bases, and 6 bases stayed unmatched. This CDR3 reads CASSPGQVNEKLFF. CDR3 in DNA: TGTGCCAGCAGCCCGGGACAGGTAAACGAAAAACTGTTTTTT.

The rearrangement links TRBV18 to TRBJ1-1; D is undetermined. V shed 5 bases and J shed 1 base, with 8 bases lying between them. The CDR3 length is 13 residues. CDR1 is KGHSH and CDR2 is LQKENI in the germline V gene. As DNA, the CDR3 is TGTGCCAGCTCATTTACGGGGAACACTGAAGCTTTCTTT. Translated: CASSFTGNTEAFF.

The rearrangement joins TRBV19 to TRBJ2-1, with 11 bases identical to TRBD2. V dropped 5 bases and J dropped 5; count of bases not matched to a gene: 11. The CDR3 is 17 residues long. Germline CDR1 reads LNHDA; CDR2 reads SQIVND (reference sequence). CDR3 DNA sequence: TGTGCCAGTAGTCAAACGGGGACTAGCGGCAAAAACAATGAGCAGTTCTTC. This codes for CASSQTGTSGKNNEQFF.

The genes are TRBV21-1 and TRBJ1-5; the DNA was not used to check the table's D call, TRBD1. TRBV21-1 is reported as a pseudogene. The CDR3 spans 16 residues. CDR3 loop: CASSKNDDRGNQPQHF. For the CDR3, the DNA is TGTGCCAGCAGCAAAAATGACGACAGGGGCAATCAGCCCCAGCATTTT.

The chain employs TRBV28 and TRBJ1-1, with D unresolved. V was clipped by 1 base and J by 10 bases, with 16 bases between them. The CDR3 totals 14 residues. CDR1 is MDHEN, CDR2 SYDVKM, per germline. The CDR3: CASSLFAGSGSAFF. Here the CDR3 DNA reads TGTGCCAGCAGTTTATTTGCCGGGTCGGGTTCAGCTTTCTTT.

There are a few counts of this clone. In DNA, the CDR3 is TGTGCCAGCAGCCAACAGGTTAGCCACGAGCAGTACTTC. It is translated as CASSQQVSHEQYF. The chain employs TRBV7-9 and TRBJ2-7; a possible D gene is TRBD1 (5 bases). V was pared by 5 bases and J by 5 bases, with 13 bases between. The CDR3 has 13 amino acids. Per germline, CDR1 SEHNR and CDR2 FQNEAQ (reference sequence).

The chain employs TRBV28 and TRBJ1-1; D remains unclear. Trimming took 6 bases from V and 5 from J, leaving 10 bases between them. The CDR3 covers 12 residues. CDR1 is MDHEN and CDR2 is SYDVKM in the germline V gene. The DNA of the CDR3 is TGTGCCAGCAGATCCCCTAGGACTGAAGCTTTCTTT. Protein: CASRSPRTEAFF.

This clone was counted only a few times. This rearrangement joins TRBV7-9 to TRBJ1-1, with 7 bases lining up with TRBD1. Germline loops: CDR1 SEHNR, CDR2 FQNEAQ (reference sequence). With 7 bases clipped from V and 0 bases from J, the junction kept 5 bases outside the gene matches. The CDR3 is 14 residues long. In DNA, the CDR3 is TGTGCCAGCACGGGGACAGCCATGAACACTGAAGCTTTCTTT. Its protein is CASTGTAMNTEAFF.

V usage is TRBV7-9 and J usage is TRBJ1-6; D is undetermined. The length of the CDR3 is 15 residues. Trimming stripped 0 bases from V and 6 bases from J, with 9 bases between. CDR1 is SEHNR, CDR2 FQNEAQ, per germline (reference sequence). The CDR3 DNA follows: TGTGCCAGCAGCTTAGCGCTCGGGGTTAATTCACCCCTCCACTTT. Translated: CASSLALGVNSPLHF.

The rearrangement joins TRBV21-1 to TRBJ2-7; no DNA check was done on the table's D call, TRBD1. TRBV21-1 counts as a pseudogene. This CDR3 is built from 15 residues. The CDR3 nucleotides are TGTGCCAGCAGCAAAGGGCAGGGGCGAGCCTACGAGCAGTACTTC. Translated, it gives CASSKGQGRAYEQYF.

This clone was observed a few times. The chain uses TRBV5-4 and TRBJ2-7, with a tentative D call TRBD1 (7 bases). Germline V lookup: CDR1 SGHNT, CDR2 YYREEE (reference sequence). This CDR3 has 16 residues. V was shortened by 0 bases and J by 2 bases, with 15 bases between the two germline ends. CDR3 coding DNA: TGTGCCAGCAGCTTGGGGGCGGGACAGCTTACCTACGAGCAGTACTTC. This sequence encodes CASSLGAGQLTYEQYF.

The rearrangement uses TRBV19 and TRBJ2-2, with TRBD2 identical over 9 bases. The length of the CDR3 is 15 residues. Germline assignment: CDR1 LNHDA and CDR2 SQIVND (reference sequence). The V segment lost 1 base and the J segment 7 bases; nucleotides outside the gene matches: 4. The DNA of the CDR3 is TGTGCCAGTAGTATAGGAAGCGGGGGGTACGGGGAGCTGTTTTTT. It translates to CASSIGSGGYGELFF.

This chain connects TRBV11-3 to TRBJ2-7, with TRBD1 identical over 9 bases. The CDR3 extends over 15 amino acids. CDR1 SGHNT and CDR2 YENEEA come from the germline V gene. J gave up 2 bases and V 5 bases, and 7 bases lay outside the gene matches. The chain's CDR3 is CASSEEGQGAYEQYF. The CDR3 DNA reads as TGTGCCAGCAGCGAAGAGGGACAGGGAGCCTACGAGCAGTACTTC.

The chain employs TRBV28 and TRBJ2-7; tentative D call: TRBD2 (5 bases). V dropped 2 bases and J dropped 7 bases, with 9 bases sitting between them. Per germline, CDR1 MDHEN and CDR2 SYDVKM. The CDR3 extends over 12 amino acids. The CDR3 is CASSLVSGEQYF. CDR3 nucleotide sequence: TGTGCCAGCAGTTTAGTTTCGGGAGAGCAGTACTTC.